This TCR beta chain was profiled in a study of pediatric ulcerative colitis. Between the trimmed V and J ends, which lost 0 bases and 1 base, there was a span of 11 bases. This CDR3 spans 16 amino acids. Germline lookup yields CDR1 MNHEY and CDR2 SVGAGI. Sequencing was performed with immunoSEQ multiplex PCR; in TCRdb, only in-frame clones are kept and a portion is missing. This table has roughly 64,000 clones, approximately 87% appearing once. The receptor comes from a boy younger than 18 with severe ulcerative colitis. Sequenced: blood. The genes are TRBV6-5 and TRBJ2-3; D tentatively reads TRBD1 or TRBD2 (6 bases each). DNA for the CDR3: TGTGCCAGCAGTTACTCCGGGGGCCTCGGCACAGATACGCAGTATTTT. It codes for CASSYSGGLGTDTQYF.